Listed below are T cell receptor beta chains from one sample, sequenced in a study of T cells in Graves' hyperthyroidism and ophthalmopathy. TCRdb redid the calling of the multiplex PCR reads with MiXCR, one entry per CDR3 protein. The sample lists 250,000 to 300,000 distinct CDR3 sequences, more than 14% occurring once. The sample taken for sequencing was blood. All receptors come from a woman aged 40 to 55 with Graves' hyperthyroidism that later progressed to Graves' ophthalmopathy. Each CDR3 is given with its conserved first and last residue. D genes are given only for firm matches. The size entry is marked missing in some rows and otherwise reads once, few, many or a size class.

D gene,J gene,clone size,V gene,CDR3 protein,CDR3 DNA
TRBD2,TRBJ2-7,many,TRBV7-3,CASSFTAGGLWEEQYF,TGTGCCAGCAGCTTCACGGCGGGAGGGCTATGGGAAGAGCAGTACTTC
TRBD1,TRBJ2-7,many,TRBV7-9,CASSPPDRVGVPRVYEQYF,TGTGCCAGCAGCCCCCCGGACAGGGTAGGGGTTCCTAGGGTCTACGAGCAGTACTTC
-,TRBJ2-7,many,TRBV18,CASSSTGDMLYEQYF,TGTGCCAGCTCCTCGACCGGGGACATGCTATACGAGCAGTACTTC
TRBD1,TRBJ2-3,few,TRBV29-1,CSVYRTGEETDTQYF,TGCAGCGTTTATAGGACAGGAGAGGAGACAGATACGCAGTATTTT
-,TRBJ2-7,-,TRBV19,CASSMSATPGWNEQYF,TGTGCCAGTAGTATGTCGGCTACCCCAGGGTGGAACGAGCAGTACTTC
TRBD2,TRBJ2-5,many,TRBV6-1,CASSKTSDSSETQYF,TGTGCCAGCAGTAAGACTAGCGATTCATCTGAGACCCAGTACTTC
TRBD2,TRBJ2-1,many,TRBV28,CASMELGLANTDEQFF,TGTGCCAGCATGGAGTTAGGACTAGCCAACACCGATGAGCAGTTCTTC
-,TRBJ1-1,many,TRBV19,CASSITANTEAFF,TGTGCCAGTAGTATTACCGCGAACACTGAAGCTTTCTTT
TRBD2,TRBJ2-7,many,TRBV28,CASVAGDNYEQYF,TGTGCCAGCGTAGCGGGAGATAACTACGAGCAGTACTTC
TRBD2,TRBJ2-1,many,TRBV6-1,CASSRISGDTPFEQFF,TGTGCCAGCAGCCGCATTAGCGGGGACACTCCCTTTGAGCAGTTCTTC
-,TRBJ2-7,many,TRBV3-1,CASSQGIGYRNSYEQYF,TGTGCCAGCAGCCAAGGAATCGGCTACCGAAACTCCTACGAGCAGTACTTC
-,TRBJ2-2,many,TRBV9,CASSVDSSGGLAGELFF,TGTGCCAGCAGCGTAGATTCTTCTGGCGGTCTTGCCGGGGAGCTGTTTTTT
-,TRBJ2-7,many,TRBV29-1,CSTRTGGLDEQYF,TGCAGCACCCGGACTGGCGGGTTGGACGAGCAGTACTTC
-,TRBJ2-3,many,TRBV6-1,CASSYGGISTDTQYF,TGTGCCAGCAGTTACGGAGGAATTTCCACAGATACGCAGTATTTT
-,TRBJ1-6,many,TRBV28,CASSLYSLNSPLHF,TGTGCCAGCAGTTTGTACAGCCTTAATTCACCCCTCCACTTT
TRBD2,TRBJ2-7,many,TRBV5-5,CASSWQTSGALREQYF,TGTGCCAGCAGCTGGCAGACTAGCGGGGCTTTGAGGGAGCAGTACTTC
-,TRBJ2-7,many,TRBV5-6,CASSLVRDEQYF,TGTGCCAGCAGCTTGGTTCGGGACGAGCAGTACTTC
-,TRBJ2-3,-,TRBV28,CASSPAIASTDTQYF,TGTGCCAGCAGTCCCGCCATAGCTAGCACAGATACGCAGTATTTT
-,TRBJ2-7,-,TRBV28,CASSLYTSYEQYF,TGTGCCAGCAGTTTATATACGTCCTACGAGCAGTACTTC
-,TRBJ2-2,many,TRBV5-1,CASSLGDNVNTGELFF,TGCGCCAGCAGCTTGGGCGACAACGTGAACACCGGGGAGCTGTTTTTT
-,TRBJ1-5,many,TRBV6-1,CASRPGGIGSNQPQHF,TGTGCCAGCAGGCCAGGTGGGATCGGTAGCAATCAGCCCCAGCATTTT
-,TRBJ2-2,many,TRBV7-9,CASSLPGTHENTGELFF,TGTGCCAGCAGCTTGCCCGGGACCCATGAGAACACCGGGGAGCTGTTTTTT
TRBD2,TRBJ2-7,many,TRBV20-1,CSASRGLAGGYEQYF,TGCAGTGCTAGTCGCGGACTAGCGGGAGGCTACGAGCAGTACTTC
TRBD1,TRBJ1-2,few,TRBV11-2,CASSQGGGYTF,TGTGCCAGCAGCCAGGGGGGAGGCTACACCTTC
TRBD1,TRBJ2-3,many,TRBV28,CASSFLFLGDRAGPDTQYF,TGTGCCAGCAGTTTTTTATTTTTAGGGGACAGGGCTGGCCCAGATACGCAGTATTTT
-,TRBJ2-7,many,TRBV18,CASSTRDGPYEQYF,TGTGCCAGCTCAACCCGGGACGGCCCCTACGAGCAGTACTTC
-,TRBJ2-3,many,TRBV19,CASSIDRASASTDTQYF,TGTGCCAGTAGTATAGATCGGGCTAGCGCAAGCACGGATACGCAGTATTTT
TRBD1,TRBJ1-2,many,TRBV29-1,CSVIQGFWGYTF,TGCAGCGTTATACAGGGGTTTTGGGGCTACACCTTC
TRBD2,TRBJ2-1,many,TRBV11-2,CASSLAGLAYNEQFF,TGTGCCAGCAGCTTAGCGGGACTAGCGTACAATGAGCAGTTCTTC
TRBD1,TRBJ1-6,many,TRBV14,CASSQAGGFVDSPLHF,TGTGCCAGCAGCCAAGCAGGGGGTTTCGTCGATTCACCCCTCCACTTT
TRBD2,TRBJ2-1,many,TRBV6-1,CASSVIAGINEQFF,TGTGCCAGCAGTGTAATAGCGGGAATTAATGAGCAGTTCTTC
-,TRBJ2-3,many,TRBV6-1,CASSGYWTVTDTQYF,TGTGCCAGCAGTGGGTATTGGACAGTGACAGATACGCAGTATTTT
TRBD1,TRBJ1-2,many,TRBV6-1,CASSAGGSSYGYTF,TGTGCCAGCAGTGCAGGGGGATCTTCCTATGGCTACACCTTC
-,TRBJ2-2,many,TRBV5-1,CASSLGANSAQNANTGELFF,TGCGCCAGCAGCTTGGGGGCCAACTCGGCCCAAAACGCGAACACCGGGGAGCTGTTTTTT
-,TRBJ1-1,many,TRBV6-5,CASSYSTDTEAFF,TGTGCCAGCAGTTACAGTACGGACACTGAAGCTTTCTTT
-,TRBJ1-1,-,TRBV5-6,CASSLLGHLNTEAFF,TGTGCCAGCAGCTTGTTAGGACATTTGAACACTGAAGCTTTCTTT
TRBD2,TRBJ2-2,-,TRBV28,CASNGRAGTGELFF,TGTGCCAGCAACGGGAGGGCGGGCACCGGGGAGCTGTTTTTT
TRBD2,TRBJ2-1,many,TRBV28,CASSPSGRLYNEQFF,TGTGCCAGCAGTCCTAGCGGGAGGTTGTACAATGAGCAGTTCTTC
-,TRBJ1-5,many,TRBV14,CASSQSPGNQPQHF,TGTGCCAGCAGCCAAAGCCCTGGGAATCAGCCCCAGCATTTT
-,TRBJ2-7,many,TRBV18,CASSPIGDEQYF,TGTGCCAGCTCACCAATCGGAGACGAGCAGTACTTC
TRBD2,TRBJ2-5,-,TRBV5-8,CASSSGASGRGEQETQYF,TGTGCCAGCAGCTCAGGCGCTAGCGGGAGAGGAGAACAAGAGACCCAGTACTTC
-,TRBJ2-6,many,TRBV19,CASSIDGRIVSGANVLTF,TGTGCCAGTAGTATAGACGGGCGGATCGTCTCTGGGGCCAACGTCCTGACTTTC
-,TRBJ1-5,-,TRBV27,CASSFRGWGNQPQHF,TGTGCCAGCAGTTTCAGGGGATGGGGCAATCAGCCCCAGCATTTT
TRBD1,TRBJ2-7,many,TRBV5-1,CASSLTTGTGGEQYF,TGCGCCAGCAGCTTGACCACCGGGACAGGGGGCGAGCAGTACTTC
-,TRBJ1-2,-,TRBV29-1,CSVWDGSLYGYTF,TGCAGCGTTTGGGACGGATCTCTCTATGGCTACACCTTC
-,TRBJ1-1,many,TRBV5-1,CASSLGGSYTEAFF,TGCGCCAGCAGCTTGGGGGGTTCGTACACTGAAGCTTTCTTT
-,TRBJ1-2,-,TRBV2,CASSRQAYGYTF,TGTGCCAGCAGCAGACAGGCCTATGGCTACACCTTC
-,TRBJ1-2,many,TRBV28,CASSLVGSTGYGYTF,TGTGCCAGCAGTTTGGTCGGGAGTACCGGCTATGGCTACACCTTC
-,TRBJ2-2,many,TRBV2,CASSAGTPILYTGELFF,TGTGCCAGCAGCGCTGGGACCCCAATTTTATACACCGGGGAGCTGTTTTTT
-,TRBJ1-6,many,TRBV27,CASSWGGSYNSPLHF,TGTGCCAGCAGTTGGGGGGGCTCCTATAATTCACCCCTCCACTTT
TRBD2,TRBJ2-1,-,TRBV10-2,CASRSGTSGPNEQFF,TGCGCCAGCAGATCCGGGACTAGCGGGCCAAATGAGCAGTTCTTC
-,TRBJ2-3,many,TRBV7-3,CASSTGDSSTDTQYF,TGTGCCAGCAGCACTGGGGATTCTAGCACAGATACGCAGTATTTT
-,TRBJ2-6,few,TRBV18,CASSPPLGTGANVLTF,TGTGCCAGCTCACCACCGTTGGGAACTGGGGCCAACGTCCTGACTTTC
TRBD2,TRBJ2-1,-,TRBV2,CASSSSGRAPEQFF,TGTGCCAGCAGTTCTAGCGGGAGGGCCCCCGAGCAGTTCTTC
-,TRBJ2-2,few,TRBV19,CASSIYGTGELFF,TGTGCCAGTAGTATTTATGGGACCGGGGAGCTGTTTTTT
-,TRBJ2-7,many,TRBV10-3,CAISESSTDYYEQYF,TGTGCCATCAGTGAGTCTTCGACAGATTATTACGAGCAGTACTTC
-,TRBJ2-7,-,TRBV15,CATSRFPGTAEQYF,TGTGCCACCAGCAGGTTCCCCGGGACCGCAGAGCAGTACTTC
-,TRBJ2-7,many,TRBV28,CASSFWSSYEQYF,TGTGCCAGCAGTTTCTGGAGCTCCTACGAGCAGTACTTC
-,TRBJ1-1,once,TRBV6-6,CASSYSARLEAFF,TGTGCCAGCAGTTACTCTGCGAGGCTTGAAGCTTTCTTT